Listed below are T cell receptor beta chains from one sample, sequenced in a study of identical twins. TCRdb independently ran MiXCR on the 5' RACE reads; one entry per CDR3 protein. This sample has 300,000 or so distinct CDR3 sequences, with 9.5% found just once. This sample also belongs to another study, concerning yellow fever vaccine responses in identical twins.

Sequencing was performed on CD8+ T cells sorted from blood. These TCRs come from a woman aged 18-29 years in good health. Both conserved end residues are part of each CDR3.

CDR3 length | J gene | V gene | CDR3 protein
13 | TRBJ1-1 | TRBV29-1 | CSVLTGLNTEAFF
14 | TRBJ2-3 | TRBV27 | CASSFGEDTDTQYF
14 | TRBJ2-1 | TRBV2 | CASREGNLYNEQFF
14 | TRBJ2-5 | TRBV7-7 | CASSLAGTEETQYF
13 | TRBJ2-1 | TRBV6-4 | CASSEIEKSEQFF
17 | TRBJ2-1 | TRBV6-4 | CASSDDWAGGSYNEQFF
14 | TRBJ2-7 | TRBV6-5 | CASSYGGPTYEQYF
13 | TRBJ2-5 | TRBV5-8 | CASSPDGEETQYF
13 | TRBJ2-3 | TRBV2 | CASSEEGRDTQYF
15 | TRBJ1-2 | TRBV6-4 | CASSESDSPNYGYTF
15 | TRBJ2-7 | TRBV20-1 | CSAKNRDPGPYEQYF
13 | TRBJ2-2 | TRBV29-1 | CSVDRANTGELFF
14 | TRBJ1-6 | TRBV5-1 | CASSAGQGDSPLHF
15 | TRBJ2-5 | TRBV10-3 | CAIRRDQEVKETQYF
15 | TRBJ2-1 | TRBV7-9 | CASSHLGQGNNEQFF
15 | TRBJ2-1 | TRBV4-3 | CASSQAFPDPGRQFF
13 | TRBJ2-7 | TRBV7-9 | CASSPMASYEQYF
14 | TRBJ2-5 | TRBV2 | CASSEVGNQETQYF
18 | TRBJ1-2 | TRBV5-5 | CASRGSTGGEWVNYGYTF
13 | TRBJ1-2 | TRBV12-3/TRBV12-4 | CARQVGANYGYTF
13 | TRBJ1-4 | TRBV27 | CASSYMGQQKLFF
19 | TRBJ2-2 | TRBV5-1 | CASSLKGGSRLADTGELFF
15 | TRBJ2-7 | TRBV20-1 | CSARDATSGSYEQYF
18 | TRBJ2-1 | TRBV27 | CASIPAGSLGTSYNEQFF
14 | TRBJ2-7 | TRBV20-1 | CSARTQYTAYEQYF
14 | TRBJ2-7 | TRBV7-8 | CASSLVPSGYEQYF
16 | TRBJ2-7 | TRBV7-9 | CASGRQNGGPSYEQYF
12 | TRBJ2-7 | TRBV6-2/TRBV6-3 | CASSPAPGGQYF
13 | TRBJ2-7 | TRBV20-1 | CSARAGMDYEQYF
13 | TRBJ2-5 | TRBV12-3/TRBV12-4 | CASSFLGAETQYF
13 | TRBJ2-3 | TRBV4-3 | CASSQYRTDTQYF
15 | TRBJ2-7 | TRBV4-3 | CASSQDASDLYEQYF
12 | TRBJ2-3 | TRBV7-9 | CASSYPTDTQYF
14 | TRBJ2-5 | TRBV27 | CASRTRQGGLSQYF
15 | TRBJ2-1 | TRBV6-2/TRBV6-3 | CASSYPEKEYNEQFF
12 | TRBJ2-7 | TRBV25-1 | CASSGNRYEQYF
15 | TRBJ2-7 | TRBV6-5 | CASSYWDRETYEQYF
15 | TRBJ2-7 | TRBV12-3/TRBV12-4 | CASNHPGQGSYEQYF
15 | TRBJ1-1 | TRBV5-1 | CASSLPISANTEAFF
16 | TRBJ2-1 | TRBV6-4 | CASSVELAGGYNEQFF
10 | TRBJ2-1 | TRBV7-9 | CASGYNEQFF
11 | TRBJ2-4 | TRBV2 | CATLAKNIQYF